What follows are 17 T cell receptor beta chains derived from one specimen sequenced in a study of PD-L1 blockade in urothelial cancer. As to time point: peripheral blood 6 weeks after treatment start. Only in-frame clones appear in the TCRdb table, and some are missing; sequencing was by immunoSEQ multiplex PCR. The sample has roughly 100,000 clones, approximately 82% seen once. Specimen: PBMCs, collected around atezolizumab (anti-PD-L1) treatment. The receptor set was obtained from a man in his 70s with urothelial cancer.

The J gene is TRBJ1-4, the V gene TRBV2; D is perhaps TRBD1 (6 bases). The CDR3 contains 14 residues. V was cut by 6 bases and J by 8 bases, with 16 bases left in between. Germline assignment: CDR1 SNHLY and CDR2 FYNNEI. This chain's CDR3 is CASRIQGGGEKLFF. The CDR3 DNA reads as TGTGCCAGCAGAATACAGGGCGGAGGAGAAAAACTGTTTTTT. Combining the CDR3 with reference TRBV2 and TRBJ1-4 gives the whole variable domain EPEVTQTPSHQVTQMGQEVILRCVPISNHLYFYWYRQILGQKVEFLVSFYNNEISEKSEIFDDQFSVERPDGSNFTLKIRSTKLEDSAMYFCASRIQGGGEKLFFGSGTQLSVL.

The rearrangement uses TRBV10-3 and TRBJ1-5; a possible D gene is TRBD1 (5 bases). V was shortened by 2 bases and J by 0 bases, with 8 bases between the two germline ends. The CDR3 length is 15 residues. Germline-derived CDR1 and CDR2 are ENHRY and SYGVKD. The CDR3 coding sequence is TGTGCCATCAGTGAGGGGGGGTATAGCAATCAGCCCCAGCATTTT. It encodes CAISEGGYSNQPQHF.

The chain employs TRBV5-4 and TRBJ2-2, with a weak D call TRBD2 (6 bases). This CDR3 spans 16 amino acids. Germline V gives CDR1 SGHNT, CDR2 YYREEE (reference sequence). V shed 4 bases and J shed 4 bases, with 17 bases lying between them. CDR3 sequence reads: CASSLERALGTGELFF. DNA of the CDR3: TGTGCCAGCAGCCTGGAGCGGGCATTGGGCACCGGGGAGCTGTTTTTT.

This clone was observed a single time. V is TRBV14 and J is TRBJ2-1, with TRBD2 as a possible D gene (6 bases). The CDR3 length is 15 residues. V was trimmed by 2 bases and J by 10 bases, leaving 18 bases between them. Germline-derived CDR1 and CDR2 are SGHDN and FVKESK. The CDR3 coding sequence is TGTGCCAGCAGCCAATATACGGGAGAGGTGAGCGAGCAGTTCTTC. Residues: CASSQYTGEVSEQFF.

This clone showed up just once. The rearrangement links TRBV19 to TRBJ1-1; D is undetermined. The V gene's germline CDR1 is LNHDA and CDR2 SQIVND (reference sequence). Deletions cut 6 bases from V and 1 base from J, with 9 bases between. The CDR3 contains 13 residues. CDR3 nucleotides: TGTGCCAGTAGCTTCTACAGGAACACTGAAGCTTTCTTT. Translated: CASSFYRNTEAFF.

The V and J genes are TRBV15 and TRBJ1-1; D remains unclear. Germline CDR1 is LNHNV and CDR2 is YYDKDF (reference sequence). Trimming pared 3 bases from V and 4 bases from J, leaving 9 bases between. The CDR3 has 13 amino acids. The CDR3 reads CATSRASGTEAFF. As DNA, the CDR3 is TGTGCCACCAGCAGGGCCAGTGGCACTGAAGCTTTCTTT.

This sequence joins TRBV11-1 and TRBJ2-5; TRBD2 agrees at 8 bases. The CDR3 totals 13 residues. Trimming cost V 4 bases and J 5 bases; bases outside gene matches: 3. CDR1 and CDR2 from the germline V gene are SGHAT and FQDESV (reference sequence). The CDR3 DNA sequence: TGTGCCAGCAGCTCGACTAGCGCGGAGACCCAGTACTTC. This gives the protein CASSSTSAETQYF.

This chain links TRBV25-1 with TRBJ1-1; 7 nucleotides line up with TRBD1. Germline V gene sequence: CDR1 MGHDK, CDR2 SYGVNS. V lost 7 bases to trimming and J lost 3 bases; unmatched junction nucleotides: 8. The CDR3 runs 14 residues. This chain's CDR3 is CASIPDRAHTEAFF. Here the CDR3 DNA reads TGTGCCAGCATCCCTGACAGGGCCCACACTGAAGCTTTCTTT.

This clone was seen ten or more times. The chain carries TRBV5-1 and TRBJ2-5; D might be TRBD2 (6 bases). Germline V gives CDR1 SGHRS, CDR2 YFSETQ. This CDR3 region has 14 residues. Trimming removed 2 bases from V and 3 bases from J, with 11 bases in between. The CDR3 DNA follows: TGCGCCAGCAGCTTATATGGCGGGGAAGAGACCCAGTACTTC. Its translation is CASSLYGGEETQYF.

The V gene is TRBV5-1, the J gene TRBJ2-1, with 9 bases that match TRBD1. Trimming removed 4 bases from V and 5 bases from J; junction bases left unmatched: 4. Germline CDR1 SGHRS, CDR2 YFSETQ. The CDR3 contains 14 residues. This CDR3 is CASSARTGDNEQFF. CDR3 bases: TGCGCCAGCAGCGCCCGGACAGGGGACAATGAGCAGTTCTTC.

This chain connects TRBV10-2 to TRBJ1-3; tentatively, D is TRBD1 (5 bases). The CDR3 contains 15 residues. Germline CDR1 reads WSHSY; CDR2 reads SAAADI. V was trimmed by 7 bases and J by 0 bases, leaving 13 bases between them. In nucleotides, the CDR3 is TGCGCCAGCAAAAGGGACTTATCCTCTGGAAACACCATATATTTT. Its protein product is CASKRDLSSGNTIYF.

This clone was detected once. This rearrangement joins TRBV7-6 to TRBJ1-5, with D perhaps matching TRBD1 (5 bases). The CDR3 totals 13 residues. Trimming pared 1 base from V and 6 bases from J, leaving 7 bases between. Germline CDR1 reads SGHVS; CDR2 reads FNYEAQ. CDR3 bases: TGTGCCAGCAGCTTAGGTGACAGTCAGCCCCAGCATTTT. It encodes CASSLGDSQPQHF. Full variable domain (rest looked up from reference TRBV7-6 and TRBJ1-5): GAGVSQSPRYKVTKRGQDVALRCDPISGHVSLYWYRQALGQGPEFLTYFNYEAQQDKSGLPNDRFSAERPEGSISTLTIQRTEQRDSAMYRCASSLGDSQPQHFGDGTRLSIL.

The V and J genes are TRBV5-1 and TRBJ1-4; D unresolved. V gave up 2 bases and J gave up 0 bases, with 11 bases separating them. The germline V gene encodes CDR1 SGHRS and CDR2 YFSETQ. This CDR3 has 16 residues. The CDR3 spells CASSFVVAPTNEKLFF. For the CDR3, the DNA is TGCGCCAGCAGCTTCGTTGTCGCGCCAACTAATGAAAAACTGTTTTTT.

V is TRBV7-6 and J is TRBJ1-1; tentatively, D is TRBD1 (5 bases). Germline V gene sequence: CDR1 SGHVS, CDR2 FNYEAQ. The CDR3 spans 15 residues. Trimming took 1 base from V and 5 from J, leaving 14 bases between them. CDR3 nucleotides: TGTGCCAGCAGCTTAGGGACGGGGGTGGTGACTGAAGCTTTCTTT. Translated, it gives CASSLGTGVVTEAFF. The full variable domain, with the rest looked up from reference TRBV7-6 and TRBJ1-1, is GAGVSQSPRYKVTKRGQDVALRCDPISGHVSLYWYRQALGQGPEFLTYFNYEAQQDKSGLPNDRFSAERPEGSISTLTIQRTEQRDSAMYRCASSLGTGVVTEAFFGQGTRLTVV.

Here the CDR3 DNA reads TGTGCCAGCAGCTGGCGGTCTGCGGGCACCGGGGAGCTGTTTTTT. Encoded protein: CASSWRSAGTGELFF. V and J are TRBV5-6 and TRBJ2-2; perhaps TRBD2 as D (5 bases). In germline, CDR1 is SGHDT, CDR2 YYEEEE. Trimming removed 3 bases at V and 4 bases at J, with 13 bases between. The CDR3 covers 15 residues. The whole variable domain, filled in from reference TRBV5-6 and TRBJ2-2, reads DAGVTQSPTHLIKTRGQQVTLRCSPKSGHDTVSWYQQALGQGPQFIFQYYEEEERQRGNFPDRFSGHQFPNYSSELNVNALLLGDSALYLCASSWRSAGTGELFFGEGSRLTVL.

This rearrangement joins TRBV11-3 to TRBJ2-3; 9 bases match TRBD2. This CDR3 contains 16 residues. The V and J ends lost 3 bases and 5 bases, in that order; junction bases with no gene match: 9. Germline V gene sequence: CDR1 SGHNT, CDR2 YENEEA. CDR3 loop: CASSFGGRAEGDTQYF. CDR3 nucleotide sequence: TGTGCCAGCAGCTTTGGCGGGAGGGCCGAGGGAGATACGCAGTATTTT.

The chain recombines TRBV7-2 with TRBJ1-6; 7 positions match TRBD1. CDR1 is SGHTA, CDR2 FQGNSA, per germline. Trimming removed 8 bases from V and 7 bases from J; junction bases left unmatched: 14. This CDR3 contains 16 residues. The CDR3 DNA reads TGTGCCAGCTCGATGACAGGGAAAGTGCTCAATTCACCCCTCCACTTT. It specifies CASSMTGKVLNSPLHF.